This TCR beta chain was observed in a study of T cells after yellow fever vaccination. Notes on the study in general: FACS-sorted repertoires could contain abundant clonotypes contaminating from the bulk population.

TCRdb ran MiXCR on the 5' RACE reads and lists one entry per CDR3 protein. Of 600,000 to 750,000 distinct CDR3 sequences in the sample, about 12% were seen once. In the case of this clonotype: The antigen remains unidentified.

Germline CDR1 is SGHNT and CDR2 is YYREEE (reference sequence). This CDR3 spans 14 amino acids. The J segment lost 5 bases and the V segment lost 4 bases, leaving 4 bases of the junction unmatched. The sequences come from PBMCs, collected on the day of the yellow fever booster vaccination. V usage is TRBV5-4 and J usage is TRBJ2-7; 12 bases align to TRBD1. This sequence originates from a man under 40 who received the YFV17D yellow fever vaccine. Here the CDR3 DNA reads TGTGCCAGCAGCAGACGGGACAGGGGGCACGAGCAGTACTTC. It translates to CASSRRDRGHEQYF.